This T cell receptor (beta chain) came from a study of blood T cell repertoires in COVID-19. Across the study: Collection of acute and convalescent COVID-19 samples took place in the United States, Italy and Spain.

Generated by immunoSEQ multiplex PCR, the TCRdb table keeps only in-frame clones and is missing some. The table includes 70,000 or so clones, over 80% detected once. The specimen was peripheral blood. This receptor was identified in a man between 50 and 59 years old with active COVID-19.

CDR3 residues: CASSPPTSGRESKNIQYF. In DNA form, the CDR3 reads TGTGCCAGCAGCCCCCCGACTAGCGGGAGAGAATCCAAAAACATTCAGTACTTC. The chain combines TRBV3-1 (or the pseudogene TRBV3-2) with TRBJ2-4; TRBD2 aligns across 12 bases. Germline V gives CDR1 LGHDT, CDR2 YNNKEL (reference sequence). Trimming took 4 bases from V and 2 from J; bases not matched to a gene: 9. The CDR3 totals 18 residues.